These 32 T cell receptor beta chains originate from one sample sequenced in a study of early stage breast cancer tumors. The protocol was immunoSEQ multiplex PCR, while the TCRdb copy is restricted to in-frame clones and leaves out a portion. There are some 9,700 clones in the sample; about 78% occur only once, and around 8.3% lies in the top ten. The sequenced sample consisted of normal breast tissue next to the tumor. These receptor sequences come from a person in their 40s with breast cancer.

The gene calls are TRBV9 and TRBJ2-2; 11 positions agree with TRBD1. Germline CDR1 SGDLS, CDR2 YYNGEE. The ends lost 2 bases at V and 5 bases at J; junction bases unmatched: 2. The CDR3 is made up of 15 amino acids. The CDR3 reads CASSVGTGGTGELFF. CDR3 nucleotide sequence: TGTGCCAGCAGCGTTGGGACAGGGGGGACCGGGGAGCTGTTTTTT.

This rearrangement joins TRBV28 to TRBJ2-5, with 14 bases fitting TRBD2. Germline trimming cut 6 bases from V and 6 bases from J; bases unmatched to any gene: 6. This CDR3 contains 15 residues. Germline lookup yields CDR1 MDHEN and CDR2 SYDVKM. The CDR3 sequence: CASRRLAGGGQTQYF. As DNA, the CDR3 is TGTGCCAGCAGACGACTAGCGGGAGGGGGGCAGACCCAGTACTTC.

The V call is TRBV7-9, the J call TRBJ1-1; D gene uncertain. The germline CDR1 and CDR2 sequences are SEHNR and FQNEAQ (reference sequence). The CDR3 contains 13 residues. Trimming pared 3 bases from V and 6 bases from J, leaving 11 bases between. CDR3 nucleotides: TGTGCCAGCAGCTTGCGGGGTTTCGCTGAAGCTTTCTTT. It is translated as CASSLRGFAEAFF. Full variable domain (remainder filled in from reference TRBV7-9 and TRBJ1-1): DTGVSQNPRHKITKRGQNVTFRCDPISEHNRLYWYRQTLGQGPEFLTYFQNEAQLEKSRLLSDRFSAERPKGSFSTLEIQRTEQGDSAMYLCASSLRGFAEAFFGQGTRLTVV.

This clone showed up just once. V usage is TRBV4-1 and J usage is TRBJ1-3, with 7 bases that match TRBD1. Germline V gives CDR1 MGHRA, CDR2 YSYEKL. CDR3 length: 17 amino acids. The V segment lost 0 bases and the J segment 4 bases; nucleotides outside the gene matches: 9. CDR3 loop: CASSQDRLDRAGNTIYF. As DNA, the CDR3 is TGCGCCAGCAGCCAAGACCGGCTTGACAGGGCCGGAAACACCATATATTTT.

The V gene is TRBV5-6, the J gene TRBJ2-5, with D hard to call. This CDR3 comprises 13 residues. The germline V gene has CDR1 SGHDT and CDR2 YYEEEE. Trimming cost V 0 bases and J 5 bases, with 8 bases left between them. CDR3 loop: CASSLAGSETQYF. Here the CDR3 DNA reads TGTGCCAGCAGCTTGGCGGGTAGCGAGACCCAGTACTTC.

This sequence joins TRBV9 and TRBJ2-2; 13 nucleotides agree with TRBD2. Germline V gene data show CDR1 as SGDLS and CDR2 as YYNGEE. J lost 5 bases, V lost 4 bases, and 2 bases had no gene match. The CDR3 length is 15 residues. CDR3 loop: CASSTGLAGTGELFF. The CDR3 nucleotides read TGTGCCAGCAGCACGGGACTAGCGGGGACCGGGGAGCTGTTTTTT. Full variable domain (outside the CDR3, taken from reference TRBV9 and TRBJ2-2): DSGVTQTPKHLITATGQRVTLRCSPRSGDLSVYWYQQSLDQGLQFLIQYYNGEERAKGNILERFSAQQFPDLHSELNLSSLELGDSALYFCASSTGLAGTGELFFGEGSRLTVL.

In its sample, this clone was seen a few times. The gene calls are TRBV6-6 and TRBJ1-2, with unresolved D. The V gene's germline CDR1 is MNHNY and CDR2 SVGAGI (reference sequence). The V end was cut by 2 bases, the J end by 0 bases, with 10 bases between. The CDR3 sequence is 15 residues long. CDR3 DNA: TGTGCCAGCAGTTACGAGGACGGTGCTAACTATGGCTACACCTTC. Translating gives CASSYEDGANYGYTF.

In its sample, this clone is medium-sized (0.01 to 0.1%). CDR3 in amino acids: CASSQEGPGGPSYEQYF. The CDR3 region has the DNA TGTGCCAGCAGCCAAGAAGGACCGGGAGGCCCCTCCTACGAGCAGTACTTC. This rearrangement joins TRBV4-2 to TRBJ2-7; 7 bases agree with TRBD2. CDR3 size: 17 residues. The germline gives CDR1 LGHNA, CDR2 YNFKEQ. Trimming cost V 0 bases and J 0 bases; bases outside gene matches: 8.

This clone has a handful of counts. The V call is TRBV29-1, the J call TRBJ2-7; weak D call: TRBD2 (5 bases). V lost 6 bases, J lost 5 bases, and 14 bases lay in between. Germline V gives CDR1 SQVTM, CDR2 ANQGSEA. The CDR3 has 12 residues. Here the CDR3 reads CSVATRTDEQYF. CDR3 in DNA: TGCAGCGTCGCAACTAGAACGGACGAGCAGTACTTC.

The chain has TRBV7-9 and TRBJ1-2; D is possibly TRBD1 (5 bases). V was clipped by 7 bases and J by 8 bases, with 17 bases between them. Germline CDR1 is SEHNR and CDR2 is FQNEAQ (reference sequence). CDR3 length equals 13 residues. CDR3 DNA: TGTGCCAGCACCTGGGGGAGGGAAGGCGGCTACACCTTC. This gives the protein CASTWGREGGYTF.

The chain links TRBV5-1 to TRBJ2-3; no reliable D call. V lost 4 bases to trimming and J lost 4 bases, with 16 bases between them. The germline CDR1 and CDR2 sequences are SGHRS and YFSETQ. The CDR3 length is 15 residues. As DNA, the CDR3 is TGCGCCAGCAGCCCTATGGGTCACGCCGCAGATACGCAGTATTTT. Protein: CASSPMGHAADTQYF.

J is TRBJ2-1 and V is TRBV14, with D uncertain. The V gene's germline CDR1 is SGHDN and CDR2 FVKESK. Trimming removed 3 bases at V and 2 bases at J, with 14 bases between. CDR3 size: 16 residues. The CDR3 DNA follows: TGTGCCAGCAGCCAGCCTGGAACCTACCCCTACAATGAGCAGTTCTTC. Translation: CASSQPGTYPYNEQFF.

This clone has just one count. The CDR3 loop is CASSEARQNNQPQHF. The DNA for the CDR3 is TGTGCCAGCAGTGAAGCAAGGCAGAATAATCAGCCCCAGCATTTT. The chain has TRBV6-1 and TRBJ1-5; the D is unclear. V lost 0 bases and J lost 4, with 10 bases in between. CDR1 and CDR2 from the germline V gene are MNHNS and SASEGT. This CDR3 has 15 amino acids.

The chain uses TRBV7-2 and TRBJ2-5, with D unclear. The germline V gene has CDR1 SGHTA and CDR2 FQGNSA. CDR3 length: 14 residues. Trimming stripped 4 bases from V and 2 bases from J, with 11 bases between. CDR3 sequence: CASSSIGHQETQYF. The CDR3 region has the DNA TGTGCCAGCAGCTCAATCGGGCATCAAGAGACCCAGTACTTC.

The chain uses TRBV6-6 and TRBJ2-7; 8 nucleotides align to TRBD1. V lost 6 bases and J lost 6; bases outside the gene matches: 10. This CDR3 comprises 14 residues. CDR1 and CDR2 from the germline V gene are MNHNY and SVGAGI (reference sequence). The CDR3 is CASRAPGQGGEQYF. The CDR3 coding sequence is TGTGCCAGCAGAGCTCCAGGACAGGGTGGCGAGCAGTACTTC.

This clone qualifies as medium-sized. V is TRBV27 and J is TRBJ2-4; 7 bases line up with TRBD1. CDR1 and CDR2 from the germline V gene are MNHEY and SMNVEV (reference sequence). The CDR3 is 19 residues long. The V and J ends lost 3 bases and 6 bases, in that order; junction bases with no gene match: 20. Here the CDR3 reads CASSFPNRQGKGEGNIQYF. For the CDR3, the DNA is TGTGCCAGCAGTTTCCCTAATAGACAGGGTAAGGGTGAGGGAAACATTCAGTACTTC.

This chain uses TRBV5-8 with TRBJ2-5; D gene uncertain. Germline lookup yields CDR1 SGHTS and CDR2 YDEGEE. V was pared by 1 base and J by 5 bases, with 3 bases between. The CDR3 length is 11 residues. CDR3 in amino acids: CASSLLETQYF. The CDR3 bases are TGTGCCAGCAGCTTGTTGGAGACCCAGTACTTC.

The rearrangement links TRBV6-1 to TRBJ2-7; D is unclear. This CDR3 comprises 15 residues. CDR1 MNHNS and CDR2 SASEGT come from the germline V gene. Trimming took 2 bases from V and 2 from J, leaving 13 bases between them. The CDR3 region has the DNA TGTGCCAGCAGTGAACTTACGTCCCGGCCCTACGAGCAGTACTTC. Its protein product is CASSELTSRPYEQYF.

This chain connects TRBV7-8 to TRBJ2-4; no clear D gene. Germline V CDR1 and CDR2: SGHVS, FQNEAQ. The CDR3 covers 15 residues. V was shortened by 0 bases and J by 0 bases, with 6 bases between the two germline ends. As DNA, the CDR3 is TGTGCCAGCAGCTTAGCGTTGGGAGCCAAAAACATTCAGTACTTC. Translation gives CASSLALGAKNIQYF.

The chain recombines TRBV19 with TRBJ1-2, with no clear D. The V end lost 7 bases, the J end lost 5 bases, and 11 bases lay between the germline ends. The V gene's germline CDR1 is LNHDA and CDR2 SQIVND (reference sequence). The CDR3 extends over 12 amino acids. CDR3 loop: CASTTTVYGYTF. The DNA for the CDR3 is TGTGCCAGTACCACGACCGTATATGGCTACACCTTC.

The rearrangement joins TRBV6-1 to TRBJ1-2, with 9 bases fitting TRBD1. The V gene's germline CDR1 is MNHNS and CDR2 SASEGT. J gave up 8 bases and V 6 bases, and 7 bases lay outside the gene matches. The CDR3 has 13 residues. The CDR3 protein is CASSLYRGRGYTF. CDR3 DNA sequence: TGTGCCAGCAGCCTCTACAGGGGGCGAGGCTACACCTTC.

By proportion, this clone is medium-sized. The CDR3 DNA is TGTGCCAGCAGCTTAGCCTACCGAGGACAGGGGCCTGAAGCTTTCTTT. It yields the protein CASSLAYRGQGPEAFF. The gene calls are TRBV11-2 and TRBJ1-1; 9 bases line up with TRBD1. CDR1 and CDR2 (germline): SGHAT, FQNNGV. This CDR3 is 16 amino acids long. V gave up 1 base and J gave up 6 bases; unmatched junction bases: 9.

This chain joins TRBV10-1 and TRBJ2-3, with 7 bases that match TRBD2. Germline CDR1 reads WNHNN; CDR2 reads SYGVQD (reference sequence). Trimming cost V 0 bases and J 3 bases; bases outside gene matches: 3. This CDR3 spans 15 amino acids. CDR3 residues: CASSESGGSTDTQYF. The CDR3 DNA follows: TGCGCCAGCAGTGAGTCCGGGGGGAGTACAGATACGCAGTATTTT.

The chain employs TRBV6-1 and TRBJ2-1, with 9 bases that match TRBD2. CDR3 length equals 16 residues. V gave up 2 bases and J gave up 3 bases; unmatched junction bases: 5. Germline V CDR1 and CDR2: MNHNS, SASEGT. CDR3 nucleotide sequence: TGTGCCAGCAGTGAATATAGCGGGAGTGGCTACAATGAGCAGTTCTTC. Its protein product is CASSEYSGSGYNEQFF.

V and J are TRBV30 and TRBJ1-2; D not certain. The CDR3 consists of 9 residues. The germline V gene encodes CDR1 GTSNPN and CDR2 SVGIG (reference sequence). The CDR3 region is CATGYGYTF. DNA of the CDR3: TGTGCAACGGGCTATGGCTACACCTTC.

This clone occurred once. The chain joins TRBV18 to TRBJ2-2, with D possibly TRBD2 on 5 matching bases. Trimming shortened V by 2 bases and J by 7 bases, and 8 bases separated the two germline ends. The germline CDR1 and CDR2 sequences are KGHSH and LQKENI. The CDR3 totals 13 residues. CDR3 DNA: TGTGCCAGCTCACCAAGGGAGAACGGGGAGCTGTTTTTT. This sequence encodes CASSPRENGELFF.

The chain combines TRBV18 with TRBJ1-1; TRBD1 agrees at 9 bases. Per the germline V gene, CDR1 is KGHSH and CDR2 is LQKENI. This CDR3 contains 15 residues. Trimming took 3 bases from V and 3 from J; bases not matched to a gene: 5. The CDR3 nucleotides are TGTGCCAGCTCACCCGCGACAGGGGGGGACACTGAAGCTTTCTTT. This codes for CASSPATGGDTEAFF.

The rearrangement links TRBV30 to TRBJ1-1; TRBD1 is a possible D gene (5 bases). The CDR3 covers 14 residues. From germline, CDR1 is GTSNPN and CDR2 SVGIG (reference sequence). Trimming stripped 1 base from V and 5 bases from J, with 14 bases between. The CDR3 bases are TGTGCCTGGAGTGCGGGACCCGGGGGGACTGAAGCTTTCTTT. It specifies CAWSAGPGGTEAFF.

The chain joins TRBV10-3 to TRBJ2-7, with D perhaps TRBD1 (6 bases). CDR1 is ENHRY and CDR2 is SYGVKD in the germline V gene. V was pared by 4 bases and J by 7 bases, with 11 bases between. The CDR3 has 12 residues. The CDR3 DNA is TGTGCCATCAGTGGTTTAGGGGGTGAGCAGTACTTC. Translating it yields CAISGLGGEQYF.

The J gene is TRBJ1-2, the V gene TRBV6-6; 7 nucleotides align to TRBD1. Looked up from germline, CDR1 is MNHNY and CDR2 is SVGAGI (reference sequence). This CDR3 is 15 amino acids long. V lost 6 bases, J lost 4 bases, and 11 bases stayed unmatched. Here the CDR3 reads CASSQGGAESYGYTF. The DNA of the CDR3 is TGTGCCAGCAGCCAAGGGGGCGCGGAAAGCTATGGCTACACCTTC.

The chain employs TRBV6-1 and TRBJ1-3; D remains unclear. Trimming cost V 2 bases and J 2 bases, with 13 bases left between them. The germline gives CDR1 MNHNS, CDR2 SASEGT. This CDR3 spans 16 amino acids. The DNA for the CDR3 is TGTGCCAGCAGTGAATCCCTGGGTGGAACTGGAAACACCATATATTTT. Translating gives CASSESLGGTGNTIYF.

V gene TRBV30 combines with J gene TRBJ2-2, with 13 nucleotides matching TRBD2. This CDR3 has 17 residues. The V gene end was trimmed by 5 bases and the J gene end by 4 bases; junction bases not matched to a gene: 10. Germline values: CDR1 GTSNPN, CDR2 SVGIG (reference sequence). CDR3 coding DNA: TGTGCCTGGGGGAGACTAGCGGGAGGAGGGCGCACCGGGGAGCTGTTTTTT. Protein sequence: CAWGRLAGGGRTGELFF.